These T cell receptor beta chains were read from a single sample in a study of CD8 T cells in Susac syndrome. TCRdb called the immunoSEQ multiplex PCR reads again in MiXCR, with one record for every CDR3 protein. The profile shows about 47,000 distinct CDR3 sequences, about 92% of them singletons. Material: CD8+ T cells from PBMCs. These receptors were taken from a human donor in good health. The CDR3 runs from the conserved cysteine through the conserved F or W. D genes are given only for firm matches. Clone size is stated in some rows and not others, as once, few, many or a class when expanded.

J,D,size,V,DNA,CDR3
TRBJ2-7,TRBD1,NA,TRBV29-1,TGCAGCGTTGAATTCCGGGACAGAACCTACGAGCAGTACTTC,CSVEFRDRTYEQYF
TRBJ1-1,TRBD1,NA,TRBV5-4,TGTGCCAGCCGCTTGGACAGGGGAGGAACTGAAGCTTTCTTT,CASRLDRGGTEAFF
TRBJ1-5,NA,NA,TRBV19,TGTGCCAGTAGTATTGGGGTTACGCCCCAGCATTTT,CASSIGVTPQHF
TRBJ2-7,NA,NA,TRBV3-1,TGTGCCAGCAGCCCAGGTTGGGCCGATCTGTCCTACGAGCAGTACTTC,CASSPGWADLSYEQYF
TRBJ2-1,TRBD2,NA,TRBV19,TGTGCCAGTAGTATAACTAGCGGGAGTGATGAGCAGTTCTTC,CASSITSGSDEQFF
TRBJ1-5,NA,NA,TRBV21-1,TGTGCCAGCAGTTCCCTCGGAGGGGGGAATCAGCCCCAGCATTTT,CASSSLGGGNQPQHF
TRBJ2-4,NA,NA,TRBV6-5,TGTGCCAGCAGCGCCGGCACACATCAGTACTTC,CASSAGTHQYF
TRBJ2-1,TRBD1,NA,TRBV14,TGTGCCAGCAGTCAACAGGGGCCGGTCAATGAGCAGTTCTTC,CASSQQGPVNEQFF
TRBJ2-7,TRBD2,NA,TRBV7-2,TGTGCCAGCAGCCCCCTTAGCGGGAGGGCAGGCGAGCAGTACTTC,CASSPLSGRAGEQYF
TRBJ1-1,TRBD1,NA,TRBV20-1,TGCAGTGCCAGGACAGGGGGAAACACTGAAGCTTTCTTT,CSARTGGNTEAFF
TRBJ1-2,NA,once,TRBV3-1,TGTGCCAGCAGCCAAGATGCGGGGGGCCACGGCTACACCTTC,CASSQDAGGHGYTF
TRBJ2-5,TRBD2,NA,TRBV20-1,TGCAGTGCTAGGAGACTAGCGGGAGGATACCAAGAGACCCAGTACTTC,CSARRLAGGYQETQYF
TRBJ1-1,NA,NA,TRBV27,TGTGCCAGCTATCTAGCACCCGGGACGGGGAACACTGAAGCTTTCTTT,CASYLAPGTGNTEAFF
TRBJ2-1,TRBD2,NA,TRBV9,TGTGCCAGCAGCGTAAACCCCGGACTAGCGGGAGACTACAATGAGCAGTTCTTC,CASSVNPGLAGDYNEQFF
TRBJ2-7,NA,few,TRBV4-1,TGCGCCAGCAGCCAGCCAGGTAGGAGGGGCCCTTCCTACGAGCAGTACTTC,CASSQPGRRGPSYEQYF
TRBJ2-7,NA,NA,TRBV28,TGTGCCAGCAGTTTTACTGGAAGCTCCTACGAGCAGTACTTC,CASSFTGSSYEQYF
TRBJ1-1,NA,NA,TRBV4-3,TGCGCCAGCAGCCAAGAAGGTCTGAACACTGAAGCTTTCTTT,CASSQEGLNTEAFF
TRBJ2-1,NA,NA,TRBV11-2,TGTGCCAGCAGTTTAGGGAATGAGCAGTTCTTC,CASSLGNEQFF
TRBJ2-1,TRBD1,NA,TRBV10-3,TGTGCCATCAGTGAGGGGACAGCTTTCTACAATGAGCAGTTCTTC,CAISEGTAFYNEQFF
TRBJ2-1,TRBD2,NA,TRBV27,TGTGCCAGCAGTTCCTGGACTAGCGGGAGGTACAATGAGCAGTTCTTC,CASSSWTSGRYNEQFF
TRBJ2-1,TRBD1,NA,TRBV7-9,TGTGCCAGCAGCTGGACAGGGGGCGGATCGGTGGATGAGCAGTTCTTC,CASSWTGGGSVDEQFF
TRBJ2-1,NA,NA,TRBV29-1,TGCAGCGCTGCCAGGCGTTATGAGCAGTTCTTC,CSAARRYEQFF
TRBJ1-1,NA,NA,TRBV4-1,TGCGCCAGCAGCTTACTAGGGTCCAGGAGGAACACTGAAGCTTTCTTT,CASSLLGSRRNTEAFF
TRBJ1-4,NA,NA,TRBV7-9,TGTGCCAGCAGCTTATCTGAGGACAGTGTCGGCGAAAAACTGTTTTTT,CASSLSEDSVGEKLFF
TRBJ1-1,NA,NA,TRBV19,TGTGCCAGTAGTGGTATATATAGGGGCGACACTGAAGCTTTCTTT,CASSGIYRGDTEAFF
TRBJ2-1,NA,NA,TRBV10-3,TGTGCCATCAGTGATTCCCTCGAGACTAATGAGCAGTTCTTC,CAISDSLETNEQFF
TRBJ2-1,TRBD1,NA,TRBV4-3,TGCGCCAGCAGCCAAGATGCAATGACAGGGGCGTACAATGAGCAGTTCTTC,CASSQDAMTGAYNEQFF
TRBJ2-6,NA,NA,TRBV7-9,TGTGCCAGCAGCTCAGACAGATACTCTGGGGCCAACGTCCTGACTTTC,CASSSDRYSGANVLTF
TRBJ2-7,NA,once,TRBV12-3/TRBV12-4,TGTGCCAGCAGTTTAACATGGGACGAGCAGTACTTC,CASSLTWDEQYF
TRBJ2-5,NA,NA,TRBV9,TGTGCCAGCAGCGTGGGACGGCAAGAGACCCAGTACTTC,CASSVGRQETQYF
TRBJ1-1,NA,NA,TRBV7-6,TGTGCCAGCAGATCTGACAGTTACACTGAAGCTTTCTTT,CASRSDSYTEAFF
TRBJ1-2,NA,NA,TRBV7-9,TGTGCCAGCAGTTCGGGGATGGGAGGAGGCTATGGCTACACCTTC,CASSSGMGGGYGYTF
TRBJ2-1,TRBD2,NA,TRBV7-6,TGTGCCAGCAGCCGGAGACTAGCGGGGGCTTACAATGAGCAGTTCTTC,CASSRRLAGAYNEQFF
TRBJ1-5,NA,once,TRBV10-2,TGCGCCAGCAGTCCCCTGGCCGGAAATAGCAATCAGCCCCAGCATTTT,CASSPLAGNSNQPQHF
TRBJ2-1,NA,NA,TRBV14,TGTGCCAGCAGCCAACGTCGGCAGGGAAAATACAATGAGCAGTTCTTC,CASSQRRQGKYNEQFF
TRBJ2-7,TRBD1,NA,TRBV7-9,TGTGCCAGCAGTCGACAGGGGGCTGTGTACGAGCAGTACTTC,CASSRQGAVYEQYF
TRBJ2-7,TRBD1,NA,TRBV11-2,TGTGCCAGCAGCTGGGACAGCTTCTACGAGCAGTACTTC,CASSWDSFYEQYF
TRBJ2-1,TRBD1,NA,TRBV5-6,TGTGCCAGCAGCCAGGGACAGGGGTTCAATGAGCAGTTCTTC,CASSQGQGFNEQFF
TRBJ2-7,NA,NA,TRBV6-2/TRBV6-3,TGTGCCATACAACTAGCCCCCTCCTACGAGCAGTACTTC,CAIQLAPSYEQYF
TRBJ2-7,NA,NA,TRBV28,TGTGCCAGCAGTTTATTTACCTCCTACGAGCAGTACTTC,CASSLFTSYEQYF
TRBJ2-2,NA,NA,TRBV9,TGTGCCAGCAGCCCCCCGGGGGACCACACCGGGGAGCTGTTTTTT,CASSPPGDHTGELFF
TRBJ2-7,TRBD1,NA,TRBV6-2/TRBV6-3,TGTGCCAGCAGTTACTCGAGACAGGGGACCTCCTACGAGCAGTACTTC,CASSYSRQGTSYEQYF
TRBJ2-1,NA,NA,TRBV19,TGTGCCAGCAAGATGCGTGACGGGGGATACAATGAGCAGTTCTTC,CASKMRDGGYNEQFF
TRBJ2-7,NA,NA,TRBV3-1,TGTGCCAGCCTTGGGGGGAGCACATACGAGCAGTACTTC,CASLGGSTYEQYF
TRBJ1-2,NA,NA,TRBV5-1,TGCGCCAGCAGCTTGCCCGGGGGAGAGGACTATGGCTACACCTTC,CASSLPGGEDYGYTF
TRBJ2-7,NA,NA,TRBV3-1,TGTGCCAGCAGCCCTCGACCTCTCCTAGAATCCTACGAGCAGTACTTC,CASSPRPLLESYEQYF
TRBJ2-3,NA,NA,TRBV1,TGCACCAGCAGCCAAGACGGGCGGGAGGGCCCCAACACAGATACGCAGTATTTT,CTSSQDGREGPNTDTQYF
TRBJ2-6,NA,NA,TRBV20-1,TGCAGTGCTAGAGACCCCCGAGACTCTGGGGCCAACGTCCTGACTTTC,CSARDPRDSGANVLTF
TRBJ1-2,NA,NA,TRBV7-9,TGTGCCAGCAGCTCCCCCTTGAATCTTAACTATGGCTACACCTTC,CASSSPLNLNYGYTF
TRBJ2-7,NA,NA,TRBV4-3,TGCGCCAGCAGCCAAGGGGCATGGGCGTACGAGCAGTACTTC,CASSQGAWAYEQYF
TRBJ1-2,NA,NA,TRBV6-2/TRBV6-3,TGTGCCAGCAGGACACCCTTAACTCCCGGGACTATAGATGGCTACACCTTC,CASRTPLTPGTIDGYTF
TRBJ2-7,NA,NA,TRBV11-2,TGTGCCAGCAGCTCCCCGTTTGGGCTCCAGGACTACGAGCAGTACTTC,CASSSPFGLQDYEQYF
TRBJ2-7,NA,NA,TRBV19,TGTGCCAGTAGTTCCCGGACAGAAACCTACGAGCAGTACTTC,CASSSRTETYEQYF
TRBJ2-4,NA,NA,TRBV7-9,TGTGCCAGCAGCCCAGCAAAAAACATTCAGTACTTC,CASSPAKNIQYF
TRBJ1-2,NA,NA,TRBV6-5,TGTGCCAGCAGTTACTCGGAGGCAGGTGGCCCCTATGGCTACACCTTC,CASSYSEAGGPYGYTF
TRBJ1-1,TRBD1,NA,TRBV20-1,TGCAGTGCTAGACCCCTCGGACAGGGTATTGAAGCTTTCTTT,CSARPLGQGIEAFF
TRBJ2-2,TRBD1,NA,TRBV5-1,TGCGCCAGCAGCGGACGGACAGGGGAGGCCGGGGAGCTGTTTTTT,CASSGRTGEAGELFF
TRBJ2-2,NA,NA,TRBV19,TGTGCCAGTAGTCCAACAAACCGCAGGAGGGCTACGGGCACCGGGGAGCTGTTTTTT,CASSPTNRRRATGTGELFF
TRBJ1-2,NA,NA,TRBV4-1,TGCGCCAGCAGCCAAGATAGGAGCACAGACCTCTATGGCTACACCTTC,CASSQDRSTDLYGYTF